This is a list of T cell receptor beta chains from one sample in a study of CD8 T cell repertoires and HIV-1 epitope variants. Their antigens are not known. Libraries were prepared by immunoSEQ multiplex PCR; TCRdb keeps only in-frame clonotypes and omits some of them. The data hold 5,000 to 5,500 clones, with around 72% observed a single time. Sequencing was done on a sample of cultured CD8+ T cells derived from PBMCs. Receptors originate from a male donor with HIV. Each CDR3 is given with its conserved first and last residue. Fields, in order: J gene, V gene, CDR3 protein.

>TRBJ2-3|TRBV11-1
CASSLVPSLTGDTQYF
>TRBJ2-2|TRBV19
CASSIGGTAGELFF
>TRBJ2-1|TRBV19
CASSIVQGENEQFF
>TRBJ2-2|TRBV4-3
CASSGTGVTGELFF
>TRBJ2-7|TRBV2
CASRSQLAGLIPNYEQYF
>TRBJ2-2|TRBV19
CASMAGELFF
>TRBJ1-5|TRBV7-9
CASSQSGTGHQPQHF
>TRBJ2-1|TRBV9
CASSVYTGGLDEQFF
>TRBJ2-7|TRBV19
CASSTGSGPYEQYF
>TRBJ1-1|TRBV10-3
CAISPMNTEAFF
>TRBJ2-1|TRBV7-2
CASSITPDSYNEQFF
>TRBJ2-2|TRBV15
CATSRVRTTNTGELFF
>TRBJ1-1|TRBV30
CAGGQGILMNTEAFF
>TRBJ1-5|TRBV28
CASWDSLGNQPQHF
>TRBJ2-3|TRBV6-1
CASSEDASGTRTDTQYF
>TRBJ1-6|TRBV28
CASSSRTGNSPLHF
>TRBJ2-1|TRBV6-5
CASSVQGSYNEQFF
>TRBJ2-7|TRBV30
CAWGLATLQYF
>TRBJ2-3|TRBV18
CASSPGTTGTDTQYF
>TRBJ2-7|TRBV5-8
CASSLGTDTYEQYF
>TRBJ2-1|TRBV28
CASSLGQGLDEQFF
>TRBJ1-2|TRBV18
CASSPNSGEGYGYTF
>TRBJ1-4|TRBV7-2
CASSLNTGTAGEKLFF
>TRBJ1-2|TRBV11-2
CASRDRTLAVF
>TRBJ2-7|TRBV19
CASSIAGDSLYEQYF
>TRBJ2-7|TRBV29-1
CSVIGISYEQYF
>TRBJ2-5|TRBV18
CASSPEEETQYF
>TRBJ2-7|TRBV6-5
CASSRVSVSSYEQYF
>TRBJ2-7|TRBV6-5
CASSEGAGPYEQYF
>TRBJ2-7|TRBV7-2
CASSPGLGTYEQYF
>TRBJ1-1|TRBV27
CASSLGSATEAFF
>TRBJ2-1|TRBV5-4
CASSRTAGAPSSYNEQFF
>TRBJ1-1|TRBV11-3
CASSLGGENEAFF
>TRBJ2-7|TRBV4-2
CASSLGQYLREQYF
>TRBJ1-1|TRBV28
CASSRGPYREAFF
>TRBJ1-2|TRBV6-5
CASSRRGGGGYTF
>TRBJ1-1|TRBV10-2
CASSEYRVSEAFF
>TRBJ1-2|TRBV4-1
CASSQGIVVAF
>TRBJ2-3|TRBV4-1
CASSHPIRGGQSSTDTQYF
>TRBJ2-1|TRBV5-5
CASSVAGGPPYNEQFF
>TRBJ2-1|TRBV10-2
CASSDPGMGYNEQFF
>TRBJ2-3|TRBV6-6
CASSYAPDTDTQYF
>TRBJ2-5|TRBV2
CASSEGETQYF
>TRBJ2-1|TRBV27
CASSPSWGVGEQFF
>TRBJ1-3|TRBV5-1
CASREDRGFNTIYF
>TRBJ2-5|TRBV5-8
CASSLEWGVQETQYF
>TRBJ1-6|TRBV28
CASSLSPDSDSPLHF
>-|TRBV7-8
CASTLMDNEQFF
>TRBJ1-2|TRBV2
CASRETSPGYTF
>TRBJ2-1|TRBV6-5
CASSYSGLAGGNEQFF
>TRBJ2-7|TRBV19
CASSRGTGPGEQYF
>TRBJ2-5|TRBV5-4
CASSFLTPQETQYF
>TRBJ1-2|TRBV15
CATSSRILDGYTF
>TRBJ1-1|TRBV6-1
CASSWTGFEAFF
>TRBJ1-1|TRBV4-3
CASSQESFGEAFF